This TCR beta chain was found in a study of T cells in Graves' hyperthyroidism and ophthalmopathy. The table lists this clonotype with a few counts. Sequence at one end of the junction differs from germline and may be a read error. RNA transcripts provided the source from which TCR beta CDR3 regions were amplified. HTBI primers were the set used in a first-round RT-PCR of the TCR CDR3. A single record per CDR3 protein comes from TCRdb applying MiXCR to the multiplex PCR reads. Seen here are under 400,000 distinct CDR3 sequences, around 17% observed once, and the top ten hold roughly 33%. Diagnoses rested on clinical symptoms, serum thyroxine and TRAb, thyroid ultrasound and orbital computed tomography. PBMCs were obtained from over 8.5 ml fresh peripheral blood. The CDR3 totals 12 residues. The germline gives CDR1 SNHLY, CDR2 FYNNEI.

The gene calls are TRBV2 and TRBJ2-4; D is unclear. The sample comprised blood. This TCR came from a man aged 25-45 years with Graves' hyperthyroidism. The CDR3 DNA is TGTGCCAGTAGTGGTGATAAAAACATTCAGTACTTC. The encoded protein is CASSGDKNIQYF.